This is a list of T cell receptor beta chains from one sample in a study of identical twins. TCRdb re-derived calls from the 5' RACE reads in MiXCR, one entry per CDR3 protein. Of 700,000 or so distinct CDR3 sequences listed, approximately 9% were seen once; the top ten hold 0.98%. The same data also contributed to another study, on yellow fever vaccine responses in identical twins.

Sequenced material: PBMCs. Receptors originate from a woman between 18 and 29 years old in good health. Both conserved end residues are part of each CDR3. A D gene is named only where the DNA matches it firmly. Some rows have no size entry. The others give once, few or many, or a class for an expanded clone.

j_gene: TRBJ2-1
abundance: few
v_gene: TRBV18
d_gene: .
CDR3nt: TGTGCCAGCTCACCACCCTTAGGGGGAGAAACGCACAATGAGCAGTTCTTC
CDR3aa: CASSPPLGGETHNEQFF

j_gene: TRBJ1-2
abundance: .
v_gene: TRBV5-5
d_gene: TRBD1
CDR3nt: TGTGCCAGCAGCTTGGTTCGCGGGACAGGTTATGGCTACACCTTC
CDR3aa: CASSLVRGTGYGYTF

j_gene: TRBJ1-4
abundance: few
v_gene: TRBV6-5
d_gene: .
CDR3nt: TGTGCCAGCAGTTACTCGAAGTCCAGGAATGAAAAACTGTTTTTT
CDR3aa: CASSYSKSRNEKLFF

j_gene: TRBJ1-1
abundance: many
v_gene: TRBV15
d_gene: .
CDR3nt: TGTGCCACCAGCAGAGATCTGGGGAACACTGAAGCTTTCTTT
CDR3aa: CATSRDLGNTEAFF

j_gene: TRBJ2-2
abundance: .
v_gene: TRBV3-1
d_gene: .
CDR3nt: TGTGCCAGCAGCCAATGGGGACTGCCGGACACCGGGGAGCTGTTTTTT
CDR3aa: CASSQWGLPDTGELFF

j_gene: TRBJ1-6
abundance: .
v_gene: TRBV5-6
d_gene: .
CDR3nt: TGTGCCAGCAGCTTGGAGCCGAATTCACCCCTCCACTTT
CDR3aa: CASSLEPNSPLHF

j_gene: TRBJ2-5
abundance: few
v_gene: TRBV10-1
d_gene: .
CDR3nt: TGCGCCAGCAGTGAGGGGGGGCAAACCCAAGAGACCCAGTACTTC
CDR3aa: CASSEGGQTQETQYF

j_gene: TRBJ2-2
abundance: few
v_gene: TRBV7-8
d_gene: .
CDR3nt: TGTGCCAGCTGGGGTACCGGGGAGCTGTTTTTT
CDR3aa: CASWGTGELFF

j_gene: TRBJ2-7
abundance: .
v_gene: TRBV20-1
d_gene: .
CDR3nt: TGCAGTGCTAGATATTCAAGTTCGTACCCCTACGAGCAGTACTTC
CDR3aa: CSARYSSSYPYEQYF

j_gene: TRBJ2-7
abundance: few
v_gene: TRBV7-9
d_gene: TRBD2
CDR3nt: TGTGCCAGCAGCTTAGTGGGTAGCGGGAGCTACGAGCAGTACTTC
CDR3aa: CASSLVGSGSYEQYF

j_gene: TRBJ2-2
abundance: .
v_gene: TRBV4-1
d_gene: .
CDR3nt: TGCGCCAGCAGCCAAGCAACAGGCGACACCGGGGAGCTGTTTTTT
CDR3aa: CASSQATGDTGELFF

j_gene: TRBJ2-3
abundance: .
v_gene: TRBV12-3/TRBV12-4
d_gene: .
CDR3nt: TGTGCCAGCAGTCCAGGACATAGCACAGATACGCAGTATTTT
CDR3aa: CASSPGHSTDTQYF

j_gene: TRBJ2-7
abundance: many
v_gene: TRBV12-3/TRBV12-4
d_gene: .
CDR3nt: TGTGCCAGCAGTTTGTTAGGGGGAAAGAGACAGCAGTACTTC
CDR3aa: CASSLLGGKRQQYF

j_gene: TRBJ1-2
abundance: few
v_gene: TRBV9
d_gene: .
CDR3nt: TGTGCCAGCAGCGTAGCTACGATGGGCAGGGGTGGCTATGGCTACACCTTC
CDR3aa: CASSVATMGRGGYGYTF

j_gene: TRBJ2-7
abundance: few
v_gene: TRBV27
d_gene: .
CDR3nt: TGTGCCAGCAGCCTCAGAGGAATCTCCTACGAGCAGTACTTC
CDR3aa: CASSLRGISYEQYF

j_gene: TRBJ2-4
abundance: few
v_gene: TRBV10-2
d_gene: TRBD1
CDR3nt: TGCGCCAGCACTAAACGGACAGGGGTTAACATTCAGTACTTC
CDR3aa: CASTKRTGVNIQYF

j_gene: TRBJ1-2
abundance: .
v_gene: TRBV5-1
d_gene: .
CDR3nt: TGCGCCAGCAGCTTTACGACAGTTTCTAACTATGGCTACACCTTC
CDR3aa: CASSFTTVSNYGYTF

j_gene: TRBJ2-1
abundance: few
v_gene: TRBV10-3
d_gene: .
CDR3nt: TGTGCCATCAGTGAGTCTGCCTCGAGCTCCTACAATGAGCAGTTCTTC
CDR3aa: CAISESASSSYNEQFF

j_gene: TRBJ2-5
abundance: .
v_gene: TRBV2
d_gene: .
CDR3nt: TGTGCCAGCGGGGAGGTCGGTTCCCCAGGGGAGACCCAGTACTTC
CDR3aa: CASGEVGSPGETQYF

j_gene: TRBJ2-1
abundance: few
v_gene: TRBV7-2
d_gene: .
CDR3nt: TGTGCCAGCAGCTCGTGGGGCATGGGGTCCTACAATGAGCAGTTCTTC
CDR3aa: CASSSWGMGSYNEQFF

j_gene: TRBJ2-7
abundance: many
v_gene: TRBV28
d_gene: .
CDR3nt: TGTGCCAGCACGAAGGGTCTATACGAGCAGTACTTC
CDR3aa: CASTKGLYEQYF

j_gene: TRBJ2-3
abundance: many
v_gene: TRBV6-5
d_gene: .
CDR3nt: TGTGCCAGCAGTTACTCTGGGGATACGCAGTATTTT
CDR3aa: CASSYSGDTQYF

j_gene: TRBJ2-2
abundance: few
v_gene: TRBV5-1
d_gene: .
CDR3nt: TGCGCCAGCAGCTTGGGACAGGCATCGAACACCGGGGAGCTGTTTTTT
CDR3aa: CASSLGQASNTGELFF

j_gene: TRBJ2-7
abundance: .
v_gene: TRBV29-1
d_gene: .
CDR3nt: TGCAGCGTTGAAGCGGGAGTATCCTACGAGCAGTACTTC
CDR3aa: CSVEAGVSYEQYF

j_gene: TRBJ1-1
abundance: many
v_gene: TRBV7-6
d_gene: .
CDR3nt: TGTGCCAGTTCCGGGGAGGACATGAACACTGAAGCTTTCTTT
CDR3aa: CASSGEDMNTEAFF

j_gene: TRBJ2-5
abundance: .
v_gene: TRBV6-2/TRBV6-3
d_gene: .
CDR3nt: TGTGCCAGCAGGAGATCCCGGGTAGAGCAAGAGACCCAGTACTTC
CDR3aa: CASRRSRVEQETQYF

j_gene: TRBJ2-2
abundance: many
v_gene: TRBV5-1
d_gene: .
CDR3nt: TGCGCCAGCAGCTTGAACGGAAACACCGGGGAGCTGTTTTTT
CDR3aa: CASSLNGNTGELFF

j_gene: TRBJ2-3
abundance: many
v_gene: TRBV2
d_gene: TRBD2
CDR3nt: TGTGCCAGCAGTGGTAGTCTAGCGGGGGGGCAAGATACGCAGTATTTT
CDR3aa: CASSGSLAGGQDTQYF

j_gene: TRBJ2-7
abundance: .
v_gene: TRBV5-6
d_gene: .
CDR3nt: TGTGCCAGCAGCCTCGGCAGGGTGGGTCTCGAGCAGTACTTC
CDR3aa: CASSLGRVGLEQYF